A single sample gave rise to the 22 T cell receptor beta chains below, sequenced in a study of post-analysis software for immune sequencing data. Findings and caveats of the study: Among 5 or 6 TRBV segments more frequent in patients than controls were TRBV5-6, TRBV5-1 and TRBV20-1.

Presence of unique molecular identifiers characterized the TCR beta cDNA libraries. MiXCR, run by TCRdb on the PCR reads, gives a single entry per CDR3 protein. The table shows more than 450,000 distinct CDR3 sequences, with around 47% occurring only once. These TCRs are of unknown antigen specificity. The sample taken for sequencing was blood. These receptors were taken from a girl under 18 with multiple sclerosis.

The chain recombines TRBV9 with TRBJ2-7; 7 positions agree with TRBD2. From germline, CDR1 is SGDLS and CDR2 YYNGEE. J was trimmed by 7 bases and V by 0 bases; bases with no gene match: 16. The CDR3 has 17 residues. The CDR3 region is CASSVGPPGLNNNEQYF. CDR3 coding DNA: TGTGCCAGCAGCGTAGGACCCCCGGGACTAAATAATAATGAGCAGTACTTC.

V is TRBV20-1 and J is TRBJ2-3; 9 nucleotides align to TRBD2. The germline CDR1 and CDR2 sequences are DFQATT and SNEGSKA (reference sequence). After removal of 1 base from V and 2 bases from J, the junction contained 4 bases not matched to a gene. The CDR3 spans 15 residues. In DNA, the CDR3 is TGCAGTGCTAGAGGACTAGCGGACCCCACAGATACGCAGTATTTT. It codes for CSARGLADPTDTQYF.

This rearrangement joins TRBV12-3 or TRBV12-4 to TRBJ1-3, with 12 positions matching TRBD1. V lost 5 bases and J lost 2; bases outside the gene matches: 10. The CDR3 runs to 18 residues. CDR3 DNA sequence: TGTGCCAGCAGTCTCACGTCCCGGGACAGGGGGCCTGGAAACACCATATATTTT. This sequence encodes CASSLTSRDRGPGNTIYF.

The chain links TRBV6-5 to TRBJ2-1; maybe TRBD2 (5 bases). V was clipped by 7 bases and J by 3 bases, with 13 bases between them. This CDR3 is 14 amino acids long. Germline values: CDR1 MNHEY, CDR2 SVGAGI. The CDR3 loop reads CASTRLSGYNEQFF. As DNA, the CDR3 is TGTGCCAGCACCCGACTATCAGGCTACAATGAGCAGTTCTTC.

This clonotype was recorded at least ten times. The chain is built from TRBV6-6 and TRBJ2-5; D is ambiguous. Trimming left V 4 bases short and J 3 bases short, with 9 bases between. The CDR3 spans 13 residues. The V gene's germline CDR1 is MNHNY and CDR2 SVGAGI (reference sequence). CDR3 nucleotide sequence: TGTGCCAGCAGTTCCCCCACAGAAGAGACCCAGTACTTC. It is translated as CASSSPTEETQYF.

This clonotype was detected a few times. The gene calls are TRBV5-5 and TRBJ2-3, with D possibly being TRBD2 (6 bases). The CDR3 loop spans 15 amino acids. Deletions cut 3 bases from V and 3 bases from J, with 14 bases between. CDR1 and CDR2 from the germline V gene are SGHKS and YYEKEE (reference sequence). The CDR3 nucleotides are TGTGCCAGCAGCTCGACCGGGGGATTGACAGATACGCAGTATTTT. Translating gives CASSSTGGLTDTQYF.

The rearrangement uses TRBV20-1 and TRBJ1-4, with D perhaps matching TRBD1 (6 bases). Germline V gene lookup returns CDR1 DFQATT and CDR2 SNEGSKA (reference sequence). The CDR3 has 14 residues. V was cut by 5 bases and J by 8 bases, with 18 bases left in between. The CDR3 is CSALDPSRGEKLFF. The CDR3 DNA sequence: TGCAGTGCTCTCGACCCCTCAAGGGGGGAAAAACTGTTTTTT.

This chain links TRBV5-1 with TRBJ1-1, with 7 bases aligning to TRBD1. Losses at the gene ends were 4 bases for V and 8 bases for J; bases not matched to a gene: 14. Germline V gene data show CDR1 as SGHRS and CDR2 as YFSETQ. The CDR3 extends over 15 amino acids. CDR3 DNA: TGCGCCAGCAGCCTAGAGACAGGGATATCTTCCGAAGCTTTCTTT. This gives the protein CASSLETGISSEAFF. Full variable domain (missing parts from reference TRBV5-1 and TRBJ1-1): KAGVTQTPRYLIKTRGQQVTLSCSPISGHRSVSWYQQTPGQGLQFLFEYFSETQRNKGNFPGRFSGRQFSNSRSEMNVSTLELGDSALYLCASSLETGISSEAFFGQGTRLTVV.

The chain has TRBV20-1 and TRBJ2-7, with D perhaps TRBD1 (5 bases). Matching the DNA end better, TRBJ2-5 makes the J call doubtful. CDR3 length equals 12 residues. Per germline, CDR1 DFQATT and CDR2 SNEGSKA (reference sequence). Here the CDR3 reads CSARTEGETQYF. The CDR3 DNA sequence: TGCAGTGCTAGGACAGAAGGGGAGACCCAGTACTTC.

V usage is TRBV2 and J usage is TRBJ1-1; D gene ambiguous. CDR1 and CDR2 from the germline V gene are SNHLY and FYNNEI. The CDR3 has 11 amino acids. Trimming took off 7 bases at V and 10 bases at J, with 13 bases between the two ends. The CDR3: CASTNYGVAFF. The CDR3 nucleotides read TGTGCCAGCACCAACTACGGGGTAGCTTTCTTT.

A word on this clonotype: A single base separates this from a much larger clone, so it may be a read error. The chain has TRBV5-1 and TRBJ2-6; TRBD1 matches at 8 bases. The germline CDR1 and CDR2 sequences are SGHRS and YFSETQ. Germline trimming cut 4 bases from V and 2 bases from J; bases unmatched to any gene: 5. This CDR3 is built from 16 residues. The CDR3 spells CASSPGQETGANVLTF. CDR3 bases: TGCGCCAGCAGCCCGGGACAGGAAACTGGGGCCAACGTCCTGACTTTC.

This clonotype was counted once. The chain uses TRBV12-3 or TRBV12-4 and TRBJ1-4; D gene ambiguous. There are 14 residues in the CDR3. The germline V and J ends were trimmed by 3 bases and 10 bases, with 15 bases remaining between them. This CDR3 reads CASSFSTVDGKLFF. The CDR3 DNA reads TGTGCCAGCAGTTTCTCGACTGTCGATGGAAAACTGTTTTTT.

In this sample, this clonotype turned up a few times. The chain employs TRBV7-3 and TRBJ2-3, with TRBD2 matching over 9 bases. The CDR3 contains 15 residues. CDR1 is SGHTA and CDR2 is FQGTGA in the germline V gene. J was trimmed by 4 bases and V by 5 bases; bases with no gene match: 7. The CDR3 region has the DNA TGTGCCAGCAGCCCAAGCGGCGGGGGGGCAGATACGCAGTATTTT. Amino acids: CASSPSGGGADTQYF. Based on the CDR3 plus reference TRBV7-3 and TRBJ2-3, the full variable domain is GAGVSQTPSNKVTEKGKYVELRCDPISGHTALYWYRQSLGQGPEFLIYFQGTGAADDSGLPNDRFFAVRPEGSVSTLKIQRTERGDSAVYLCASSPSGGGADTQYFGPGTRLTVL.

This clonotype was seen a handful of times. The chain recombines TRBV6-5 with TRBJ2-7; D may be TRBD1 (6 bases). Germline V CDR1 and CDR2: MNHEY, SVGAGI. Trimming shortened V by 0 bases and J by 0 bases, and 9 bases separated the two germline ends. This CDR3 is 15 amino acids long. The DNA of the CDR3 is TGTGCCAGCAGTTACTCGAAGGACAGCTCCTACGAGCAGTACTTC. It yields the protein CASSYSKDSSYEQYF.

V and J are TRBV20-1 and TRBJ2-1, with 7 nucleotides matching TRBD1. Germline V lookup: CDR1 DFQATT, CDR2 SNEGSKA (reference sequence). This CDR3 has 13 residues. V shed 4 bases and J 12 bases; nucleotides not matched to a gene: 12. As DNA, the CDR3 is TGCAGTGCTACCACCTACAGGGGCGCCCTGCAGTTCTTC. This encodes CSATTYRGALQFF.

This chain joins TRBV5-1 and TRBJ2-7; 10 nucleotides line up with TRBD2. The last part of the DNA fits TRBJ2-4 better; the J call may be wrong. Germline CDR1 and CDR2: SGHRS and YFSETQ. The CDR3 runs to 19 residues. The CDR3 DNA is TGCGCCAGCAGCTTGGACGTTAGCCTAGCGGGAGTGGCTAAAAACATTCAGTACTTC. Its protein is CASSLDVSLAGVAKNIQYF.

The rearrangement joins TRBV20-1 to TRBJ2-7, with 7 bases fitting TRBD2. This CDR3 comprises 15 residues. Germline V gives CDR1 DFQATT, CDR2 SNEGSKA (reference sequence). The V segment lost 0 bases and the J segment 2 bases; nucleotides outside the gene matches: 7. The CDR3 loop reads CSARDVGTTPYEQYF. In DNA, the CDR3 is TGCAGTGCTAGAGATGTGGGGACTACTCCCTACGAGCAGTACTTC.

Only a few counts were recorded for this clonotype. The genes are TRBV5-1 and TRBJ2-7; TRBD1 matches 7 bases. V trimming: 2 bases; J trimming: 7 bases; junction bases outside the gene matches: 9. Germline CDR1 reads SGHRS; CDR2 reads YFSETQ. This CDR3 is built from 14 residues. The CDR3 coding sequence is TGCGCCAGCAGCTTTGCCGGGACAGCCGGAGAGCAGTACTTC. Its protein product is CASSFAGTAGEQYF.

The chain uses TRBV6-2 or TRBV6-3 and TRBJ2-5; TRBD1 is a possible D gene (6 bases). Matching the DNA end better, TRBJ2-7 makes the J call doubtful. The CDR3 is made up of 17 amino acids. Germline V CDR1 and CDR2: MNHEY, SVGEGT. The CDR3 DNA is TGTGCCAGCAGTTACCAACTTGGGACCACAGGGTCTTACGAGCAGTACTTC. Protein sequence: CASSYQLGTTGSYEQYF.

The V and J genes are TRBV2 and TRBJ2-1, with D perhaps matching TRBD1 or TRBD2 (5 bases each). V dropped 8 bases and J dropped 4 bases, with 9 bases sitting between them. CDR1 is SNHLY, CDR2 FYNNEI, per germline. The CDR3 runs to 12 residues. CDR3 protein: CASRDAYNEQFF. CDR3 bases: TGTGCCAGCCGGGACGCTTACAATGAGCAGTTCTTC.

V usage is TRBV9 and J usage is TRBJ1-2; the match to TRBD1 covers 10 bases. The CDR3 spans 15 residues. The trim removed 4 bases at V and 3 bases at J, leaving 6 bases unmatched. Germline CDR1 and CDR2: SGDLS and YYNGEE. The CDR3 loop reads CASSIGTGEDYGYTF. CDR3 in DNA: TGTGCCAGCAGCATTGGGACAGGGGAGGACTATGGCTACACCTTC.

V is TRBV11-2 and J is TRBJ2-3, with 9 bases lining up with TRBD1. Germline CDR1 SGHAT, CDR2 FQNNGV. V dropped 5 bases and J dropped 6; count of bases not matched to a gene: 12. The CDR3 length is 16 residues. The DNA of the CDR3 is TGTGCCAGCAGCCCTAAGGGACAGGGTCATACGGATACGCAGTATTTT. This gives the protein CASSPKGQGHTDTQYF.